What follows are 11 T cell receptor beta chains derived from one specimen sequenced in a study of PD-1 blockade in classical Hodgkin lymphoma. Relapse was seen in all patients after autologous stem cell transplantation, and brentuximab vedotin exposure was variable. Assay: immunoSEQ multiplex PCR; the TCRdb copy retains only in-frame clones and omits some. The data hold tens of thousands of clones, with under 75% observed a single time. The sequencing here drew on peripheral blood mononuclear cells (PBMCs), taken before the second cycle of nivolumab. These receptors were collected from a human donor with classical Hodgkin lymphoma.

This chain joins TRBV7-2 and TRBJ2-1; no clear D. Trimming cost V 6 bases and J 0 bases, with 12 bases left between them. The CDR3 runs 15 residues. CDR1 and CDR2 (germline): SGHTA, FQGNSA. For the CDR3, the DNA is TGTGCCAGCAGTAGTGTAAAGAGCTCCTACAATGAGCAGTTCTTC. This translates into CASSSVKSSYNEQFF.

This clone was seen ten or more times. This sequence joins TRBV11-2 and TRBJ2-1, with D possibly TRBD1 on 6 matching bases. The V and J ends lost 2 bases and 0 bases respectively, with 11 bases between them. This CDR3 has 16 amino acids. The V gene's germline CDR1 is SGHAT and CDR2 FQNNGV. The CDR3 nucleotides read TGTGCCAGCAGCTTAACAGGGCTGAGCTCCTACAATGAGCAGTTCTTC. Residues: CASSLTGLSSYNEQFF.

The chain joins TRBV5-8 to TRBJ2-3; 8 nucleotides agree with TRBD1. Trimming at V came to 4 bases and at J to 4 bases, leaving 8 bases not matched to a gene. The CDR3 has 15 residues. The germline V gene encodes CDR1 SGHTS and CDR2 YDEGEE. The CDR3 region is CASSVGQGAADTQYF. The CDR3 DNA is TGTGCCAGCAGCGTAGGACAGGGAGCAGCAGATACGCAGTATTTT.

The J gene is TRBJ2-1, the V gene TRBV11-1, with TRBD2 identical over 11 bases. The CDR3 totals 16 residues. The germline gives CDR1 SGHAT, CDR2 FQDESV (reference sequence). J gave up 4 bases and V 5 bases, and 7 bases lay outside the gene matches. CDR3: CASSTPTSGVYNEQFF. The CDR3 bases are TGTGCCAGCAGCACCCCGACTAGCGGGGTATACAATGAGCAGTTCTTC.

The chain combines TRBV6-5 with TRBJ1-3, with 7 bases that match TRBD1. The CDR3 extends over 14 amino acids. J was trimmed by 8 bases and V by 9 bases; bases with no gene match: 13. Germline-derived CDR1 and CDR2 are MNHEY and SVGAGI. CDR3 in amino acids: CASSRTGVGDTIYF. The CDR3 nucleotides are TGTGCCAGTTCTCGTACAGGGGTCGGAGACACCATATATTTT.

This chain connects TRBV7-2 to TRBJ1-3; D call uncertain. Germline V gives CDR1 SGHTA, CDR2 FQGNSA. This CDR3 contains 13 residues. Trimming removed 5 bases at V and 7 bases at J, with 12 bases between. For the CDR3, the DNA is TGTGCCAGCAGCCCCACCATGGGTAACACCATATATTTT. Translation: CASSPTMGNTIYF.

The genes are TRBV7-9 and TRBJ1-2; 9 bases match TRBD1. V was pared by 8 bases and J by 1 base, with 2 bases of the junction left unmatched. This CDR3 comprises 13 residues. CDR1 and CDR2 from the germline V gene are SEHNR and FQNEAQ (reference sequence). The CDR3 spells CASRTGDNYGYTF. The CDR3 bases are TGTGCCAGCCGGACAGGGGATAACTATGGCTACACCTTC.

This chain links TRBV7-9 with TRBJ2-2, with 8 bases that match TRBD2. After removal of 4 bases from V and 7 bases from J, the junction contained 8 bases not matched to a gene. The CDR3 is 15 residues long. The germline V gene encodes CDR1 SEHNR and CDR2 FQNEAQ (reference sequence). DNA of the CDR3: TGTGCCAGCAGCTCCCCCCGGGGGGGCGGCGGGGAGCTGTTTTTT. Its protein is CASSSPRGGGGELFF.

The chain has TRBV7-8 and TRBJ2-5; a weak D match, TRBD2 (5 bases). The CDR3 has 14 residues. V gave up 5 bases and J gave up 2 bases, with 12 bases separating them. Germline V gives CDR1 SGHVS, CDR2 FQNEAQ. The chain's CDR3 is CASSPRGLQETQYF. The CDR3 DNA sequence: TGTGCCAGCAGCCCCCGAGGGCTTCAAGAGACCCAGTACTTC.

A few counts support this clone. The chain uses TRBV4-2 and TRBJ1-2; D remains ambiguous. V lost 0 bases and J 8 bases, leaving 16 bases between the germline ends. Germline CDR1 reads LGHNA; CDR2 reads YNFKEQ. This CDR3 contains 15 residues. This CDR3 reads CASSQDLTGKSGYTF. The CDR3 DNA sequence: TGTGCCAGCAGCCAAGATCTTACGGGTAAGAGCGGCTACACCTTC.

This chain joins TRBV7-9 and TRBJ2-5; 8 bases match TRBD2. Unmatched junction bases numbered 6, after V lost 1 base and J lost 2 bases. Germline loops: CDR1 SEHNR, CDR2 FQNEAQ (reference sequence). The CDR3 sequence is 16 residues long. The CDR3 coding sequence is TGTGCCAGCAGCTTAGTGCGGGGGGCCCAACAAGAGACCCAGTACTTC. It translates to CASSLVRGAQQETQYF.